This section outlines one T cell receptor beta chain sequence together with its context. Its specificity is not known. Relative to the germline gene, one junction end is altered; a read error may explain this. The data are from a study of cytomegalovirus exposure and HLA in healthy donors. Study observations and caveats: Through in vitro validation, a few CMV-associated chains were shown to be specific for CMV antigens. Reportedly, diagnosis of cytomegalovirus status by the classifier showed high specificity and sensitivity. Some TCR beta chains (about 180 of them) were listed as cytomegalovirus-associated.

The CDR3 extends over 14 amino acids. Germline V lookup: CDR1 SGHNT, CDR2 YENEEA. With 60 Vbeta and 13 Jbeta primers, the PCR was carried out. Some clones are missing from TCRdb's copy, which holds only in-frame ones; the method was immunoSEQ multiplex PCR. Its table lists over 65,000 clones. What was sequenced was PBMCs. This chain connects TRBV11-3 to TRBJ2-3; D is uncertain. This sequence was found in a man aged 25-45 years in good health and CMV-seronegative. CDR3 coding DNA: TGTGCCAGCAGAGGCATTGGTAGCATAGATACGCAGTATTTT. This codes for CASRGIGSIDTQYF.